The sample holds many counts of the clone carrying this TCR beta chain. Its antigen is currently unknown. Breast cancer patients provided tissue from their axillary draining lymph nodes. These data come from a study of breast tumors, draining lymph nodes, adjacent tissues. Germline V lookup: CDR1 SGHVS, CDR2 FQNEAQ. The CDR3 has 16 amino acids. V lost 2 bases to trimming and J lost 7 bases; unmatched junction nucleotides: 9. A single record per CDR3 protein comes from TCRdb applying MiXCR to the multiplex PCR reads. This sample has under 150,000 distinct CDR3 sequences, with over 20% found just once. The study's findings and limits: Tumors had less TCR diversity than lymph nodes, more than nontumor tissue. Tumor and nontumor repertoires were significantly more similar in luminal-like than in basal-like breast cancer. Findings are consistent with lymph node origin and intratumoral expansion of most tumor T cells. That most tumor T cells come from lymph nodes remained unproven.

The receptor was derived from a female donor with breast cancer. Some clones in this sample may be carry-over from other donors' samples. Sequences were obtained from axillary lymph node tissue. This chain uses TRBV7-8 with TRBJ2-1; TRBD2 matches 9 bases. The CDR3 loop reads CASSLPTSGSGNEQFF. The CDR3 nucleotides are TGTGCCAGCAGCTTACCAACTAGCGGGTCAGGGAATGAGCAGTTCTTC.